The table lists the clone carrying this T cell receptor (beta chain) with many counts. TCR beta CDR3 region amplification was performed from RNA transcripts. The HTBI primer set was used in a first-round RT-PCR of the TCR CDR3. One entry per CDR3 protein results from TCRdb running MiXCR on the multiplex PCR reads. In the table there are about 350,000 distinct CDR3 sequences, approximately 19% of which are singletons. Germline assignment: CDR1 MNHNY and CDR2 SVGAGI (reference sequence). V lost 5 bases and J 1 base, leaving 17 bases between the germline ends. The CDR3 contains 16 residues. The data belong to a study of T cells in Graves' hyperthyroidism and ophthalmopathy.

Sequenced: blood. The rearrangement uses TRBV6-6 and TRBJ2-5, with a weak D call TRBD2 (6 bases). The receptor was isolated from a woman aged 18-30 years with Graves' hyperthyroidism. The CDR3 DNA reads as TGTGCCAGCAGTCGTTTGGCGGGGATATCCCAAGAGACCCAGTACTTC. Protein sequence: CASSRLAGISQETQYF.